This entry features one TCR beta chain sequence. What it binds is unknown. This CDR3 is built from 16 residues. Germline lookup yields CDR1 LNHDA and CDR2 SQIVND (reference sequence). The J segment lost 4 bases and the V segment lost 5 bases, leaving 10 bases of the junction unmatched. Treatment of patients with chemo-refractory metastatic non-small-cell lung cancer consisted of focal radiation plus CTLA-4 blockade with ipilimumab. Only in-frame clones appear in the TCRdb table, and some are missing; sequencing was by immunoSEQ multiplex PCR. The table includes 40,000 to 50,000 clones, 82% detected once. These data are taken from a study of radiotherapy plus CTLA-4 blockade in lung cancer. Looking at the study overall: With over 25% of patients having disease control, objective responses were seen in approximately 18%. Study observations and caveats: Early blood T cell clone changes and increased post-radiation serum interferon-beta were reportedly the strongest response predictors. In blood, tumor-derived TCR clones expanded after radiotherapy plus ipilimumab.

V usage is TRBV19 and J usage is TRBJ2-7; 11 nucleotides match TRBD2. The receptor was derived from a human donor with non-small cell lung cancer who had stable disease on radiotherapy plus ipilimumab. The sample here was peripheral blood, taken from a patient treated with radiotherapy plus ipilimumab. CDR3 protein: CASSPNSGRESYEQYF. The CDR3 DNA is TGTGCCAGTAGTCCGAATAGCGGGAGGGAGAGTTACGAGCAGTACTTC.